These 3 T cell receptor beta chains share one sample of origin, sequenced in a study of blood T cell repertoires in COVID-19. Produced via immunoSEQ multiplex PCR; TCRdb's table is partial and in-frame only. The repertoire has some 97,000 clones, 88% of them found once; the top ten carry more than 5.5%. The sequenced sample consisted of peripheral blood. These TCRs come from a woman aged 55-69 years with acute or convalescent COVID-19.

This clone has just one count. The chain employs TRBV30 and TRBJ2-1, with 7 bases fitting TRBD2. After removal of 4 bases from V and 6 bases from J, the junction contained 12 bases not matched to a gene. The germline V gene encodes CDR1 GTSNPN and CDR2 SVGIG (reference sequence). This CDR3 region has 15 residues. In nucleotides, the CDR3 is TGTGCCTGGACGTTGGGCAGCGGGGTTGGCAATGAGCAGTTCTTC. Amino acids: CAWTLGSGVGNEQFF.

V is TRBV5-1 and J is TRBJ2-7; 7 positions match TRBD1. The CDR3 loop spans 15 amino acids. Looked up from germline, CDR1 is SGHRS and CDR2 is YFSETQ. Trimming removed 0 bases from V and 6 bases from J; junction bases left unmatched: 9. The CDR3 DNA is TGCGCCAGCAGCTTGGGGCAGGGGGTTGAGGGCGAGCAGTACTTC. Its translation is CASSLGQGVEGEQYF.

The chain uses TRBV2 and TRBJ1-2; D possibly corresponds to TRBD1 (5 bases). In germline, CDR1 is SNHLY, CDR2 FYNNEI. The CDR3 has 13 residues. Trimming took off 4 bases at V and 5 bases at J, with 11 bases between the two ends. This chain's CDR3 is CASSGGGPYGYTF. DNA for the CDR3: TGTGCCAGCAGTGGGGGGGGTCCTTATGGCTACACCTTC.